This passage covers 29 T cell receptor beta chains from one sample sequenced in a study of blood T cell repertoires in COVID-19. TCRdb's table, derived via immunoSEQ multiplex PCR, lists solely in-frame clones and lacks some. Of hundreds of thousands of clones listed, approximately 85% were seen once; the top ten hold 4.5% to 6%. What was sequenced was peripheral blood. Receptors originate from a man aged 45-60 years with active or convalescent COVID-19.

The chain recombines TRBV6-1 with TRBJ1-1, with a possible D match to TRBD1 (6 bases). CDR1 and CDR2 (germline): MNHNS, SASEGT. The CDR3 length is 16 residues. V lost 4 bases, J lost 6 bases, and 21 bases lay in between. The CDR3 DNA follows: TGTGCCAGCAGTGCGGGGGGGGCGATACCCACCGCTGAAGCTTTCTTT. It yields the protein CASSAGGAIPTAEAFF.

The chain uses TRBV5-6 and TRBJ2-7; 8 bases agree with TRBD2. This CDR3 region has 16 residues. Germline CDR1 and CDR2: SGHDT and YYEEEE. The J segment lost 7 bases and the V segment lost 4 bases, leaving 16 bases of the junction unmatched. DNA for the CDR3: TGTGCCAGCAGCCCGCCCCTCACGGGAGGGCGTGGGGAGCAGTACTTC. Translated, it gives CASSPPLTGGRGEQYF.

The gene calls are TRBV30 and TRBJ2-7; D is perhaps TRBD2 (5 bases). CDR3 size: 14 residues. The germline gives CDR1 GTSNPN, CDR2 SVGIG (reference sequence). V was cut by 0 bases and J by 6 bases, with 15 bases left in between. The CDR3, as DNA: TGTGCCTGGAGTGTGGGAGCATCGCAACGCGAGCAGTACTTC. It yields the protein CAWSVGASQREQYF.

The V gene is TRBV4-1, the J gene TRBJ2-7, with D tentatively TRBD1 (6 bases). Trimming shortened V by 4 bases and J by 3 bases, and 10 bases separated the two germline ends. Germline V gene data show CDR1 as MGHRA and CDR2 as YSYEKL. The CDR3 runs to 13 residues. This CDR3 is CASSPGQFYEQYF. The CDR3 DNA reads TGCGCCAGCAGCCCTGGACAGTTCTACGAGCAGTACTTC.

This clone has a handful of counts. The rearrangement joins TRBV2 to TRBJ2-2, with 14 bases aligning to TRBD2. Germline V gives CDR1 SNHLY, CDR2 FYNNEI. The V and J ends lost 8 bases and 6 bases, in that order; junction bases with no gene match: 5. The CDR3 has 15 residues. In DNA, the CDR3 is TGTGCCAGCGGGGGACTAGCGGGAGTCCCCGGGGAGCTGTTTTTT. Translating it yields CASGGLAGVPGELFF.

The rearrangement uses TRBV11-2 and TRBJ1-1; the match to TRBD1 covers 8 bases. V was clipped by 4 bases and J by 0 bases; unmatched bases: 4. This CDR3 region has 15 residues. Germline CDR1 SGHAT, CDR2 FQNNGV. CDR3 region: CASSSPTGVNTEAFF. The CDR3 region has the DNA TGTGCCAGCAGCTCCCCGACAGGGGTGAACACTGAAGCTTTCTTT. Filled out from reference TRBV11-2 and TRBJ1-1, the complete variable domain reads EAGVAQSPRYKIIEKRQSVAFWCNPISGHATLYWYQQILGQGPKLLIQFQNNGVVDDSQLPKDRFSAERLKGVDSTLKIQPAKLEDSAVYLCASSSPTGVNTEAFFGQGTRLTVV.

This chain uses TRBV5-5 with TRBJ2-5; 7 positions match TRBD1. This CDR3 has 14 residues. V trimming: 9 bases; J trimming: 3 bases; junction bases outside the gene matches: 11. Looked up from germline, CDR1 is SGHKS and CDR2 is YYEKEE (reference sequence). The CDR3 sequence is CAIGRDRIEETQYF. The CDR3, as DNA: TGTGCCATCGGCCGGGACAGAATTGAAGAGACCCAGTACTTC.

This chain uses TRBV5-1 with TRBJ1-3; 8 nucleotides agree with TRBD1. The junction had 2 bases not matched to a gene; V was cut back by 4 bases and J by 2 bases. This CDR3 is 14 amino acids long. Germline loops: CDR1 SGHRS, CDR2 YFSETQ. CDR3 amino acids: CASSQGQAGNTIYF. CDR3 DNA: TGCGCCAGCAGCCAGGGACAGGCTGGAAACACCATATATTTT. Looking up the rest from reference TRBV5-1 and TRBJ1-3 gives the full variable domain: KAGVTQTPRYLIKTRGQQVTLSCSPISGHRSVSWYQQTPGQGLQFLFEYFSETQRNKGNFPGRFSGRQFSNSRSEMNVSTLELGDSALYLCASSQGQAGNTIYFGEGSWLTVV.

The rearrangement uses TRBV9 and TRBJ2-7; 8 bases match TRBD1. There are 14 residues in the CDR3. CDR1 and CDR2 from the germline V gene are SGDLS and YYNGEE. Trimming removed 4 bases from V and 0 bases from J; junction bases left unmatched: 3. CDR3 sequence: CASSFGQGSYEQYF. DNA of the CDR3: TGTGCCAGCAGCTTTGGACAGGGCTCCTACGAGCAGTACTTC.

This chain links TRBV7-3 with TRBJ1-1, with D possibly matching TRBD1 (5 bases). Germline loops: CDR1 SGHTA, CDR2 FQGTGA. This CDR3 has 15 amino acids. V was trimmed by 2 bases and J by 0 bases, leaving 10 bases between them. The CDR3 DNA reads as TGTGCCAGCAGCTTAGAAGGGGCCTTGAACACTGAAGCTTTCTTT. Amino acids: CASSLEGALNTEAFF.

This chain uses TRBV5-5 with TRBJ1-5, with D maybe TRBD1 (5 bases). The CDR3 contains 14 residues. The germline gives CDR1 SGHKS, CDR2 YYEKEE (reference sequence). Trimming took off 0 bases at V and 6 bases at J, with 10 bases between the two ends. The DNA for the CDR3 is TGTGCCAGCAGCTTGGGTTCGGGGGGTCAGCCCCAGCATTTT. Translated, it gives CASSLGSGGQPQHF.

The chain joins TRBV5-8 to TRBJ1-1, with 7 bases fitting TRBD1. The CDR3 extends over 14 amino acids. CDR1 and CDR2 (germline): SGHTS, YDEGEE. The junction had 9 bases not matched to a gene; V was cut back by 2 bases and J by 8 bases. CDR3 in amino acids: CASSFNVLTGEAFF. The CDR3 DNA reads as TGTGCCAGCAGCTTTAATGTCCTGACAGGGGAAGCTTTCTTT.

This sequence joins TRBV5-5 and TRBJ2-1; TRBD1 agrees at 7 bases. CDR1 SGHKS and CDR2 YYEKEE come from the germline V gene (reference sequence). V trimming: 3 bases; J trimming: 0 bases; junction bases outside the gene matches: 6. This CDR3 comprises 16 residues. The CDR3 loop is CASSWGQKNSYNEQFF. CDR3 coding DNA: TGTGCCAGCAGCTGGGGACAGAAGAACTCCTACAATGAGCAGTTCTTC.

J is TRBJ2-7 and V is TRBV7-3; the match to TRBD2 covers 10 bases. This CDR3 region has 19 residues. The V gene end was trimmed by 0 bases and the J gene end by 6 bases; junction bases not matched to a gene: 17. The germline CDR1 and CDR2 sequences are SGHTA and FQGTGA. CDR3 coding DNA: TGTGCCAGCAGCTTAACCCCCGGGGGAGCGGGAGGGCCCAAAGGCGAGCAGTACTTC. It specifies CASSLTPGGAGGPKGEQYF.

CDR3 bases: TGTGCCAGCAGCGTAAAGGAGACAGGGTTCTCTGGAAACACCATATATTTT. Its protein product is CASSVKETGFSGNTIYF. V is TRBV9 and J is TRBJ1-3; 7 nucleotides line up with TRBD1. The CDR3 contains 17 residues. J was trimmed by 0 bases and V by 1 base; bases with no gene match: 7. Germline assignment: CDR1 SGDLS and CDR2 YYNGEE.

The chain has TRBV19 and TRBJ1-5; D remains unclear. In germline, CDR1 is LNHDA, CDR2 SQIVND (reference sequence). V lost 2 bases, J lost 5 bases, and 10 bases lay in between. The CDR3 contains 14 residues. CDR3 sequence (DNA): TGTGCCAGTAGTATATACAGTTTATATCAGCCCCAGCATTTT. Protein product: CASSIYSLYQPQHF. The full variable domain, rest sourced from reference TRBV19 and TRBJ1-5, is DGGITQSPKYLFRKEGQNVTLSCEQNLNHDAMYWYRQDPGQGLRLIYYSQIVNDFQKGDIAEGYSVSREKKESFPLTVTSAQKNPTAFYLCASSIYSLYQPQHFGDGTRLSIL.

This chain joins TRBV5-4 and TRBJ2-5; D ambiguous. The V end was cut by 3 bases, the J end by 5 bases, with 8 bases between. There are 12 residues in the CDR3. CDR1 SGHNT and CDR2 YYREEE come from the germline V gene (reference sequence). CDR3 nucleotide sequence: TGTGCCAGCAGCTGGCGGAGCGAGACCCAGTACTTC. This translates into CASSWRSETQYF. Together with reference TRBV5-4 and TRBJ2-5, the CDR3 gives the full variable domain: ETGVTQSPTHLIKTRGQQVTLRCSSQSGHNTVSWYQQALGQGPQFIFQYYREEENGRGNFPPRFSGLQFPNYSSELNVNALELDDSALYLCASSWRSETQYFGPGTRLLVL.

Comments on this clone: The same CDR3 arises from other DNA sequences in this sample as well. This chain joins TRBV29-1 and TRBJ1-2; 11 bases line up with TRBD1. Germline trimming cut 7 bases from V and 5 bases from J; bases unmatched to any gene: 3. The CDR3 consists of 12 residues. The germline V gene encodes CDR1 SQVTM and CDR2 ANQGSEA. The CDR3 is CSAGQGVYGYTF. For the CDR3, the DNA is TGCAGCGCGGGACAGGGGGTTTATGGCTACACCTTC.

The V gene is TRBV19, the J gene TRBJ1-2; D is ambiguous. From germline, CDR1 is LNHDA and CDR2 SQIVND (reference sequence). The CDR3 sequence is 12 residues long. The V gene lost 11 bases and the J gene lost 4 bases, with 14 bases spanning the gap. The CDR3 DNA follows: TGTGCCTCCCAGGACTGGCCCTATGGCTACACCTTC. Amino acids: CASQDWPYGYTF.

The chain employs TRBV6-1 and TRBJ1-2, with D possibly matching TRBD1 (5 bases). Trimming removed 3 bases from V and 8 bases from J, with 16 bases in between. This CDR3 is 14 amino acids long. The germline gives CDR1 MNHNS, CDR2 SASEGT. The CDR3 DNA reads as TGTGCCAGCAGTGAGGCGCGCAGGGCTGGAGGCTACACCTTC. It translates to CASSEARRAGGYTF.

V and J are TRBV30 and TRBJ2-5, with 8 bases matching TRBD1. The CDR3 sequence is 12 residues long. Germline lookup yields CDR1 GTSNPN and CDR2 SVGIG (reference sequence). Losses at the gene ends were 3 bases for V and 7 bases for J; bases not matched to a gene: 4. CDR3 sequence reads: CAWSRTGTTQYF. CDR3 DNA sequence: TGTGCCTGGAGCCGGACAGGGACGACCCAGTACTTC. Using reference TRBV30 and TRBJ2-5 for the parts outside the CDR3, the full variable domain is SQTIHQWPATLVQPVGSPLSLECTVEGTSNPNLYWYRQAAGRGLQLLFYSVGIGQISSEVPQNLSASRPQDRQFILSSKKLLLSDSGFYLCAWSRTGTTQYFGPGTRLLVL.

The chain has TRBV24-1 and TRBJ1-2; unclear D gene. With 1 base removed from V and 4 bases from J, the gap between germline ends came to 3 bases. Looked up from germline, CDR1 is KGHDR and CDR2 is SFDVKD. The CDR3 spans 12 residues. CDR3 DNA sequence: TGTGCCACCAGTGATTTCCGCTATGGCTACACCTTC. Amino acids: CATSDFRYGYTF.

The J gene is TRBJ1-3, the V gene TRBV25-1; the match to TRBD1 covers 7 bases. The junction had 13 bases not matched to a gene; V was cut back by 5 bases and J by 0 bases. Germline assignment: CDR1 MGHDK and CDR2 SYGVNS. The CDR3 has 18 amino acids. The CDR3 DNA sequence: TGTGCCAGCAGTAAAGGGTTAGGGGGCCGTTCCTCTGGAAACACCATATATTTT. Encoded protein: CASSKGLGGRSSGNTIYF.

This chain uses TRBV21-1 with TRBJ2-6; the listed D gene, TRBD1, was not tested against the DNA. TRBV21-1 is marked as a pseudogene. The CDR3 has 19 amino acids. The CDR3 sequence: CASSKTPGQGTSGANVLTF. The CDR3 bases are TGTGCCAGCAGCAAAACACCGGGACAGGGGACCTCTGGGGCCAACGTCCTGACTTTC.

This clone was seen just once. The V and J genes are TRBV7-2 and TRBJ2-3; no definite D call. Germline V lookup: CDR1 SGHTA, CDR2 FQGNSA. CDR3 size: 14 residues. V was clipped by 0 bases and J by 2 bases, with 6 bases between them. Here the CDR3 reads CASSLAYNTDTQYF. The CDR3 nucleotides are TGTGCCAGCAGCTTAGCTTACAACACAGATACGCAGTATTTT.

The V gene is TRBV3-1 (or the pseudogene TRBV3-2), the J gene TRBJ2-5, with a tentative D call TRBD2 (6 bases). Germline V gene sequence: CDR1 LGHDT, CDR2 YNNKEL (reference sequence). The CDR3 is 12 residues long. V shed 1 base and J shed 12 bases, with 12 bases lying between them. This chain's CDR3 is CASSQGTTLEYF. CDR3 bases: TGTGCCAGCAGCCAAGGGACTACCCTGGAGTACTTC.

The rearrangement joins TRBV18 to TRBJ2-7, with TRBD1 matching over 9 bases. The CDR3 consists of 17 residues. Germline trimming cut 4 bases from V and 6 bases from J; bases unmatched to any gene: 16. Germline lookup yields CDR1 KGHSH and CDR2 LQKENI. The CDR3 region is CASSQSNRDRAWSEQYF. CDR3 nucleotides: TGTGCCAGCTCACAAAGTAACCGGGACAGGGCATGGAGCGAGCAGTACTTC. The complete variable domain, with remaining parts taken from reference TRBV18 and TRBJ2-7, reads NAGVMQNPRHLVRRRGQEARLRCSPMKGHSHVYWYRQLPEEGLKFMVYLQKENIIDESGMPKERFSAEFPKEGPSILRIQQVVRGDSAAYFCASSQSNRDRAWSEQYFGPGTRLTVT.

The chain combines TRBV5-5 with TRBJ2-5, with 10 bases aligning to TRBD2. CDR1 is SGHKS and CDR2 is YYEKEE in the germline V gene (reference sequence). J gave up 5 bases and V 2 bases, and 9 bases lay outside the gene matches. This CDR3 has 16 amino acids. The CDR3 reads CASSFTTSGNRETQYF. CDR3 DNA sequence: TGTGCCAGCAGCTTTACTACTAGCGGGAACCGGGAGACCCAGTACTTC.

CDR3 region: CASSVNRVGMNTEAFF. CDR3 nucleotides: TGTGCCAGCAGTGTCAACAGGGTGGGGATGAACACTGAAGCTTTCTTT. The V and J genes are TRBV6-1 and TRBJ1-1, with D perhaps TRBD1 (6 bases). Per the germline V gene, CDR1 is MNHNS and CDR2 is SASEGT. The CDR3 has 16 amino acids. Trimming removed 4 bases at V and 0 bases at J, with 15 bases between.